Shown below are 10 T cell receptor beta chains from a single sample sequenced in a study of shared clonotypes between healthy human individuals. Sequencing used immunoSEQ multiplex PCR; TCRdb keeps in-frame clones, though not all of them. Counted here are over a million clones, approximately 70% occurring once; the ten biggest clones make up nearly 1.5%. Input material: memory CD4+ T cells sorted from blood. Subset in this sample: CD45RA-negative fraction. These receptors originate from a man between 18 and 29 years old in good health.

This chain uses TRBV5-1 with TRBJ1-5; tentatively, D is TRBD1 (5 bases). CDR3 size: 16 residues. V lost 4 bases, J lost 6 bases, and 20 bases lay in between. Germline V lookup: CDR1 SGHRS, CDR2 YFSETQ. CDR3 in amino acids: CASSPGGKEGAQPQHF. CDR3 nucleotide sequence: TGCGCCAGCAGCCCTGGGGGGAAAGAGGGTGCTCAGCCCCAGCATTTT.

The chain combines TRBV5-1 with TRBJ2-3; no definite D call. Germline loops: CDR1 SGHRS, CDR2 YFSETQ. Trimming removed 0 bases from V and 6 bases from J, with 8 bases in between. The CDR3 is 13 residues long. CDR3 sequence: CASSLEVWDTQYF. The CDR3 nucleotides read TGCGCCAGCAGCTTGGAGGTCTGGGATACGCAGTATTTT.

The J gene is TRBJ2-5, the V gene TRBV19; possible D gene TRBD1, 6 bases. Trimming pared 6 bases from V and 5 bases from J, leaving 22 bases between. CDR3 size: 16 residues. CDR1 and CDR2 from the germline V gene are LNHDA and SQIVND (reference sequence). The chain's CDR3 is CASRLTRGRGGETQYF. The CDR3 coding sequence is TGTGCCAGTAGGCTCACCCGAGGCAGGGGTGGGGAGACCCAGTACTTC.

This clone showed up just a few times. The genes are TRBV9 and TRBJ1-1, with D tentatively TRBD1 (5 bases). The CDR3 consists of 15 residues. Trimming removed 3 bases from V and 1 base from J, with 13 bases in between. The germline gives CDR1 SGDLS, CDR2 YYNGEE. Here the CDR3 DNA reads TGTGCCAGCAGCGCGAGGGGTATGGGGAACACTGAAGCTTTCTTT. Translated: CASSARGMGNTEAFF.

About this clone itself: The same CDR3 is also encoded by other DNA sequences in this sample. The V call is TRBV10-3, the J call TRBJ2-7; 9 nucleotides align to TRBD1. V dropped 6 bases and J dropped 0; count of bases not matched to a gene: 6. The germline V gene encodes CDR1 ENHRY and CDR2 SYGVKD. The CDR3 is made up of 15 amino acids. CDR3 region: CAISDPGQGSYEQYF. The DNA of the CDR3 is TGTGCCATCAGCGACCCGGGACAGGGCTCCTACGAGCAGTACTTC.

Concerning this clone: This may be a read error, as it is one base from a much larger clone. The CDR3 nucleotides are TGTGCCAGCAGCCCACAGGGTGATACGCAGTATTTT. Its protein is CASSPQGDTQYF. The V call is TRBV7-9, the J call TRBJ2-3; tentatively, D is TRBD1 (6 bases). CDR3 length: 12 residues. The germline V gene has CDR1 SEHNR and CDR2 FQNEAQ (reference sequence). The V end lost 5 bases, the J end lost 6 bases, and 9 bases lay between the germline ends.

The rearrangement joins TRBV7-2 to TRBJ2-3, with D unresolved. Between the trimmed V and J ends, which lost 0 bases and 2 bases, there was a span of 9 bases. The germline V gene has CDR1 SGHTA and CDR2 FQGNSA. This CDR3 region has 15 residues. The CDR3 region has the DNA TGTGCCAGCAGCTTAGCTAATTTTTACACAGATACGCAGTATTTT. Translated, it gives CASSLANFYTDTQYF.

This clone was picked up one time. The chain carries TRBV27 and TRBJ2-7; 9 bases map to TRBD1. With 6 bases clipped from V and 6 bases from J, the junction kept 9 bases outside the gene matches. The CDR3 spans 14 residues. Germline V gene lookup returns CDR1 MNHEY and CDR2 SMNVEV (reference sequence). CDR3 sequence (DNA): TGTGCCAGCAGACCAGGGACAGGGAGTTCCGAGCAGTACTTC. Protein product: CASRPGTGSSEQYF.

The rearrangement uses TRBV27 and TRBJ2-2; 7 bases fit TRBD1. V dropped 3 bases and J dropped 4; count of bases not matched to a gene: 5. This CDR3 is built from 15 residues. Germline assignment: CDR1 MNHEY and CDR2 SMNVEV (reference sequence). The CDR3: CASSLQGVATGELFF. The CDR3, as DNA: TGTGCCAGCAGTTTGCAGGGGGTAGCCACCGGGGAGCTGTTTTTT.

The genes are TRBV30 and TRBJ2-5, with D possibly called TRBD1 or TRBD2 (5 bases each). The length of the CDR3 is 15 residues. Germline CDR1 is GTSNPN and CDR2 is SVGIG (reference sequence). Trimming removed 0 bases at V and 5 bases at J, with 16 bases between. The CDR3 region is CAWSVRRGPGETQYF. The CDR3 DNA is TGTGCCTGGAGTGTACGACGGGGCCCGGGCGAGACCCAGTACTTC.